Following are 14 T cell receptor beta chains from one sample sequenced in a study of T-cell reconstitution after alpha-beta-depleted transplantation in children. Preparation of the TCRbeta library involved a method that used unique molecular identifiers. TCRdb fed the PCR reads into MiXCR, producing one record per CDR3 protein. Here the sample spans about 600,000 distinct CDR3 sequences, 23% being singletons. Sequences were derived from PBMCs, mostly from graft donor cells, sampled 360 days after TCRalphabeta/CD19-depleted stem cell transplant. Every receptor here comes from a boy under two years old who had a stem cell transplant for acute myeloid leukemia, so the T cells may come from the graft donor.

This clonotype was detected ten times or more. The chain couples TRBV12-3 or TRBV12-4 to TRBJ2-7; a weak D match, TRBD2 (7 bases). This CDR3 spans 14 amino acids. V shed 7 bases and J shed 3 bases, with 16 bases lying between them. In DNA, the CDR3 is TGTGCCAGCAACCCGGGGGGCAGTCTCTACGAGCAGTACTTC. It encodes CASNPGGSLYEQYF.

V is TRBV5-5 and J is TRBJ1-5; 9 nucleotides match TRBD1. This CDR3 spans 13 amino acids. V lost 3 bases, J lost 6 bases, and 1 base stayed unmatched. CDR1 is SGHKS and CDR2 is YYEKEE in the germline V gene (reference sequence). DNA for the CDR3: TGTGCCAGCAGCTGGACAGGGGCTCAGCCCCAGCATTTT. This sequence encodes CASSWTGAQPQHF.

The chain couples TRBV29-1 to TRBJ1-1; 8 nucleotides line up with TRBD1. V lost 4 bases, J lost 1 base, and 17 bases stayed unmatched. Germline V gene data show CDR1 as SQVTM and CDR2 as ANQGSEA. The CDR3 covers 18 residues. CDR3 loop: CSVGGPGGRGTANTEAFF. CDR3 bases: TGCAGCGTTGGGGGCCCAGGGGGCAGAGGGACGGCGAACACTGAAGCTTTCTTT.

This clonotype appeared many times. CDR3 nucleotides: TGTGCCAGCAGCGTTAGCGGGGGGGATTACAATGAGCAGTTCTTC. Its protein product is CASSVSGGDYNEQFF. The chain joins TRBV9 to TRBJ2-1; 11 positions match TRBD2. Unmatched junction bases numbered 2, after V lost 2 bases and J lost 4 bases. This CDR3 comprises 15 residues. CDR1 is SGDLS and CDR2 is YYNGEE in the germline V gene.

This clonotype was observed a few times. This chain uses TRBV4-3 with TRBJ2-7; D is ambiguous. V was cut by 0 bases and J by 4 bases, with 16 bases left in between. This CDR3 spans 16 amino acids. Per the germline V gene, CDR1 is LGHNA and CDR2 is YSLEER. CDR3 protein: CASSQDTGLDAYEQYF. The DNA for the CDR3 is TGCGCCAGCAGCCAAGATACGGGCCTGGACGCATACGAGCAGTACTTC.

This clonotype showed up many times. V is TRBV6-5 and J is TRBJ1-1; 8 bases match TRBD1. Per the germline V gene, CDR1 is MNHEY and CDR2 is SVGAGI. The V segment lost 7 bases and the J segment 5 bases; nucleotides outside the gene matches: 9. The CDR3 consists of 14 residues. For the CDR3, the DNA is TGTGCCAGCACCTTACTACAGGGGGAGACTGAAGCTTTCTTT. The encoded protein is CASTLLQGETEAFF.

Regarding this clonotype: This may come from a read error, since a much larger clone is one base off. A read error is likely, as this CDR3 ends without the conserved phenylalanine or tryptophan. The rearrangement links TRBV28 to TRBJ2-5; TRBD1 might be the D (5 bases). CDR3 length: 14 amino acids. With 8 bases removed from V and 4 bases from J, the gap between germline ends came to 17 bases. The germline gives CDR1 MDHEN, CDR2 SYDVKM. The CDR3 reads CASGAPYTTETQYL. CDR3 sequence (DNA): TGTGCCAGCGGGGCCCCCTACACGACAGAGACCCAGTACCTC.

This clonotype has at least ten counts. The CDR3 coding sequence is TGTGCCAGCAGCACGAACAGGGGCTGGGAGACCCAGTACTTC. Its translation is CASSTNRGWETQYF. This chain joins TRBV7-9 and TRBJ2-5; TRBD1 aligns across 7 bases. CDR1 SEHNR and CDR2 FQNEAQ come from the germline V gene (reference sequence). V lost 5 bases, J lost 5 bases, and 8 bases stayed unmatched. The CDR3 contains 14 residues.

V is TRBV5-1 and J is TRBJ2-3; no definite D call. Per the germline V gene, CDR1 is SGHRS and CDR2 is YFSETQ. The CDR3 is 15 residues long. V was cut by 4 bases and J by 2 bases, with 14 bases left in between. The CDR3 sequence is CASSRPALNTDTQYF. The CDR3 DNA reads as TGCGCCAGCAGCCGTCCTGCCCTCAACACAGATACGCAGTATTTT. Variable domain in full (rest from reference TRBV5-1 and TRBJ2-3): KAGVTQTPRYLIKTRGQQVTLSCSPISGHRSVSWYQQTPGQGLQFLFEYFSETQRNKGNFPGRFSGRQFSNSRSEMNVSTLELGDSALYLCASSRPALNTDTQYFGPGTRLTVL.

This clonotype appeared many times. The CDR3 here is CSARPAGVRYTDTQYF. The CDR3 DNA is TGCAGTGCTAGGCCGGCAGGGGTCCGGTACACAGATACGCAGTATTTT. The chain joins TRBV20-1 to TRBJ2-3; TRBD1 is a possible D gene (6 bases). CDR1 is DFQATT and CDR2 is SNEGSKA in the germline V gene (reference sequence). Trimming cost V 3 bases and J 2 bases, with 18 bases left between them. This CDR3 is 16 amino acids long.

V usage is TRBV11-3 and J usage is TRBJ1-2; 7 bases are a match to TRBD1. Losses at the gene ends were 4 bases for V and 2 bases for J; bases not matched to a gene: 10. The CDR3 consists of 16 residues. Germline V gene lookup returns CDR1 SGHNT and CDR2 YENEEA. The CDR3 sequence: CASSSRGDRPNYGYTF. The CDR3 nucleotides read TGTGCCAGCAGCTCGAGGGGGGACAGACCCAACTATGGCTACACCTTC.

This clonotype turned up a few times. The rearrangement joins TRBV11-2 to TRBJ2-2, with TRBD2 identical over 8 bases. With 4 bases clipped from V and 2 bases from J, the junction kept 3 bases outside the gene matches. There are 15 residues in the CDR3. From germline, CDR1 is SGHAT and CDR2 FQNNGV. The CDR3 region has the DNA TGTGCCAGCAGCTCACTAGCGGTAAACACCGGGGAGCTGTTTTTT. As protein: CASSSLAVNTGELFF.

CDR3 nucleotide sequence: TGCAGTGCTAGGTCTCAGGGGGCTGTGGGTTACAATGAGCAGTTCTTC. Protein sequence: CSARSQGAVGYNEQFF. The chain joins TRBV20-1 to TRBJ2-1, with TRBD1 identical over 8 bases. The CDR3 loop spans 16 amino acids. Germline V lookup: CDR1 DFQATT, CDR2 SNEGSKA (reference sequence). Germline trimming cut 3 bases from V and 4 bases from J; bases unmatched to any gene: 11.

This clonotype was found a few times. V is TRBV7-2 and J is TRBJ2-3; TRBD2 matches at 11 bases. The CDR3 totals 16 residues. CDR1 SGHTA and CDR2 FQGNSA come from the germline V gene. Germline trimming cut 3 bases from V and 4 bases from J; bases unmatched to any gene: 6. In nucleotides, the CDR3 is TGTGCCAGCAGCTTCCGTAGCGGGGGGGCCCCAGATACGCAGTATTTT. As protein: CASSFRSGGAPDTQYF.